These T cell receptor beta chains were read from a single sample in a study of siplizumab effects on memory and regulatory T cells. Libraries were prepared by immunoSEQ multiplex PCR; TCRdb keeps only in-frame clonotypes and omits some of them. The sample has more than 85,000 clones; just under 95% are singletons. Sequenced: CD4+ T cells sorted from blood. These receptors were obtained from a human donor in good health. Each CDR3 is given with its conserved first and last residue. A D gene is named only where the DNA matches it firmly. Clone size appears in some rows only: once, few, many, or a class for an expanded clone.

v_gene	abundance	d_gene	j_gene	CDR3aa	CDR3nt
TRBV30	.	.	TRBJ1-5	CAWSVQATQPQHF	TGTGCCTGGAGTGTGCAGGCCACTCAGCCCCAGCATTTT
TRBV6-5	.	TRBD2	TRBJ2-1	CATSAGPLTNEQFF	TGTGCCACCTCAGCGGGGCCCCTTACAAATGAGCAGTTCTTC
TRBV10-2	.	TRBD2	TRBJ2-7	CASRDGTSGRYEQYF	TGCGCCAGCAGAGACGGGACTAGCGGGAGGTACGAGCAGTACTTC
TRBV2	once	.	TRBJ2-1	CASLTSLKSYNEQFF	TGTGCCAGCCTCACCTCCTTGAAGTCCTACAATGAGCAGTTCTTC
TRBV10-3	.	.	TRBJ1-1	CAIRKETTRDGTEAFF	TGTGCCATCAGAAAGGAGACGACTAGGGATGGGACTGAAGCTTTCTTT
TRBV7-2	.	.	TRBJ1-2	CASSLQGPYGYTF	TGTGCCAGCAGCTTACAGGGTCCCTATGGCTACACCTTC
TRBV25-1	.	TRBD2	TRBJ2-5	CASSKGTSGSETQYF	TGTGCCAGCAGCAAAGGGACTAGCGGGAGTGAGACCCAGTACTTC
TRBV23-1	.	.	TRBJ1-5	CASSQSAGVGNQPQHF	TGCGCCAGCAGTCAATCGGCGGGGGTCGGCAATCAGCCCCAGCATTTT
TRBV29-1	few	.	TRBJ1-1	CSVSDGNTEAFF	TGCAGCGTGAGTGACGGAAACACTGAAGCTTTCTTT
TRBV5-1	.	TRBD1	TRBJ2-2	CASSRGDRSDGELFF	TGCGCCAGCAGCCGCGGGGACAGGTCCGACGGGGAGCTGTTTTTT
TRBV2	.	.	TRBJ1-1	CASSGQANTEAFF	TGTGCCAGCAGTGGACAGGCGAACACTGAAGCTTTCTTT
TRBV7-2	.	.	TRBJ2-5	CASSLTTEETQYF	TGTGCCAGCAGCTTAACTACCGAAGAGACCCAGTACTTC
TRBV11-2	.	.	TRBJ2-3	CASSFGGSKDTQYF	TGTGCCAGCAGCTTCGGGGGTTCAAAAGATACGCAGTATTTT
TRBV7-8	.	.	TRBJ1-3	CASSQRWGVDGNTIYF	TGTGCCAGCAGCCAGAGATGGGGGGTAGACGGAAACACCATATATTTT
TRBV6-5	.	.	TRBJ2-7	CASERSYEQYF	TGTGCCAGCGAGCGGAGCTACGAGCAATACTTC
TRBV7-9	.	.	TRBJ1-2	CASSLLGTDVGRGYTF	TGTGCCAGCAGCTTATTAGGGACGGACGTGGGTCGAGGCTACACCTTC
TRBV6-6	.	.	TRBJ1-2	CASRTGTAYGYTF	TGTGCCAGCAGGACGGGTACAGCCTATGGCTACACCTTC
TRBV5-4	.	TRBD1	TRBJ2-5	CASSFRGIETQYF	TGTGCCAGCAGCTTCAGGGGGATCGAGACCCAGTACTTC
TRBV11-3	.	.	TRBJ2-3	CASSLAARDTQYF	TGTGCCAGCAGCTTAGCAGCGCGAGATACGCAGTATTTT
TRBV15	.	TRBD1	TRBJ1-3	CATSIGTGFRDTIYF	TGTGCCACCAGCATTGGGACAGGGTTTCGGGACACCATATATTTT
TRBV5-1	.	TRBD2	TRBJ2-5	CASSLEGFGGRRVETQYF	TGCGCCAGCAGCTTGGAGGGTTTTGGCGGGAGACGGGTGGAGACCCAGTACTTC
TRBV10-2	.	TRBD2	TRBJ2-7	CASSESTSGSDEQYF	TGCGCCAGCAGTGAGTCGACTAGCGGGAGTGACGAGCAGTACTTC
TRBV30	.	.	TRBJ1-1	CAWQWEVNTEAFF	TGTGCCTGGCAATGGGAGGTGAACACTGAAGCTTTCTTT
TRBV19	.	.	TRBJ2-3	CASKLAGFLGTDTQYF	TGTGCCAGTAAACTAGCAGGGTTTTTAGGGACAGATACGCAGTATTTT
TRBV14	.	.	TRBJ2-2	CASSQDWGGGELFF	TGTGCCAGCAGCCAAGATTGGGGAGGCGGGGAGCTGTTTTTT
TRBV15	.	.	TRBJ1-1	CATSKAINTEAFF	TGTGCCACCAGTAAGGCAATAAACACTGAAGCTTTCTTT
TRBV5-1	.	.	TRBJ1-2	CASSSKTSYGYTF	TGCGCCAGCAGCTCAAAAACCAGCTATGGCTACACCTTC
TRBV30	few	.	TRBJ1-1	CASVRDTEAFF	TGTGCCTCCGTTAGGGACACTGAAGCTTTCTTT
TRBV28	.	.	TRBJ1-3	CASSLFKSSGNTIYF	TGTGCCAGCAGCCTATTTAAAAGCTCTGGAAACACCATATATTTT
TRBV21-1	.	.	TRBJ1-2	CASSKERTGPLSLIYGYTF	TGTGCCAGCAGCAAAGAGAGGACAGGACCCCTAAGTTTAATCTATGGCTACACCTTC
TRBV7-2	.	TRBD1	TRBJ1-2	CASRHGQGIDYGYTF	TGTGCCAGCAGACACGGACAGGGCATCGACTATGGCTACACCTTC
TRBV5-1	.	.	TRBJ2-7	CASSFPPGSEQYF	TGCGCCAGCAGCTTCCCCCCAGGGAGCGAGCAGTACTTC
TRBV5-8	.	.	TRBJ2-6	CASSLPGLRSGANVLTF	TGTGCCAGCAGCTTACCGGGCCTTCGCTCTGGGGCCAACGTCCTGACTTTC
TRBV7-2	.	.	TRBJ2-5	CASSLGGAQETQYF	TGTGCCAGCAGCTTAGGGGGGGCCCAAGAGACCCAGTACTTC
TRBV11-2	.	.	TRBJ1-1	CASSLDQVVNTEAFF	TGTGCCAGCAGCTTAGATCAGGTGGTGAACACTGAAGCTTTCTTT
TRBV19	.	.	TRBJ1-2	CASSIVGQSNYGYTF	TGTGCCAGTAGTATAGTCGGGCAGTCTAACTATGGCTACACCTTC
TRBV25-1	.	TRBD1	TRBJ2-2	CARPGQANTGELFF	TGTGCCAGGCCGGGACAGGCGAACACCGGGGAGCTGTTTTTT
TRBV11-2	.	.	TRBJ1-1	CASSLTGGNTEAFF	TGTGCCAGCAGCTTAACGGGGGGGAACACTGAAGCTTTCTTT
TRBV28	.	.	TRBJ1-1	CASSLTGRGFTEAFF	TGTGCCAGCAGTTTAACAGGGAGGGGGTTCACTGAAGCTTTCTTT
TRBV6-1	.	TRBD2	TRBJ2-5	CASTDSGRVGTQYF	TGTGCCAGCACTGACTCCGGGAGGGTTGGGACCCAGTACTTC